This TCR beta chain stems from a study of blood T cell repertoires in COVID-19. Across the whole study: PBMCs, B-cell-depleted T cells, or T cells provided the cDNA or gDNA that made up the material.

The participants were between roughly 18 and 89 years old and came from some 23 US areas. Clinical history reported by participants formed the basis on which cohorts were assigned. Two negative PCRs, clearance, or symptom resolution characterized the recovered Cohort 3 donors. Repertoires were generated with immunoSEQ multiplex PCR, while TCRdb's copy carries only in-frame clones and drops some. Of 250,000 to 300,000 clones in the sample, about 89% are singletons; the top ten hold less than 2%. CDR1 and CDR2 from the germline V gene are SGHRS and YFSETQ. The CDR3 sequence is 13 residues long. V lost 1 base to trimming and J lost 6 bases; unmatched junction nucleotides: 3.

Sequencing was performed on PBMCs or T cells enriched from blood (not recorded which). The TCR originated in a woman aged 40 to 50 who had recovered from COVID-19. This sequence joins TRBV5-1 and TRBJ1-2; the match to TRBD1 covers 7 bases. The CDR3: CASSLMTGNGYTF. CDR3 in DNA: TGCGCCAGCAGCTTGATGACAGGGAATGGCTACACCTTC.